Here is one T cell receptor (beta chain) with its context. The CDR3 has 14 amino acids. Germline CDR1 is SGHTA and CDR2 is FQGNSA. V dropped 3 bases and J dropped 5 bases, with 11 bases sitting between them. This sample stems from a study of blood T cell repertoires in COVID-19. Background on the study: Acute and convalescent COVID-19 samples came from the United States, Italy and Spain.

As originally analysed: Quantification of nucleated cells was approximated via reference gene primer amplification. The protocol was immunoSEQ multiplex PCR, while the TCRdb copy is restricted to in-frame clones and leaves out a portion. That table is the source of V, J and clone size, and D and trimming were worked out from the DNA. The sample yields roughly 200,000 clones, around 87% seen once. The clonotype was recovered from a woman between 40 and 50 years old in a cohort exposed to, infected with or recovered from COVID-19 (not recorded which). V gene TRBV7-2 combines with J gene TRBJ2-1, with no clear D. Sequences were obtained from PBMCs or T cells enriched from blood (not recorded which). The CDR3 is CASSFPGSNNEQFF. CDR3 in DNA: TGTGCCAGCAGCTTTCCCGGGTCAAACAATGAGCAGTTCTTC.